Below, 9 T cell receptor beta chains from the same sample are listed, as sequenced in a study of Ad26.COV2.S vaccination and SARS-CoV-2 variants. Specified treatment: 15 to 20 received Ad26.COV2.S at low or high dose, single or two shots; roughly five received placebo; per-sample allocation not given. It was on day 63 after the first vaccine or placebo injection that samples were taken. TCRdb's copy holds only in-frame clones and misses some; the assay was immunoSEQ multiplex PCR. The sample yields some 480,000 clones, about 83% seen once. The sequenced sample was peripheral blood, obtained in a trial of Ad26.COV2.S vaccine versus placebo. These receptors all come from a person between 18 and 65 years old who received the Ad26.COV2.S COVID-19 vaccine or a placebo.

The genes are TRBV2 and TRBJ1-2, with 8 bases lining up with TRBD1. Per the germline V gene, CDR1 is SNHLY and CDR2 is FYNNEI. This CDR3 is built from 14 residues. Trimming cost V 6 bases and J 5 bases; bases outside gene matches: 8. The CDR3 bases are TGTGCCAGCAGATCAGGGGGCGCATTTTATGGCTACACCTTC. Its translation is CASRSGGAFYGYTF.

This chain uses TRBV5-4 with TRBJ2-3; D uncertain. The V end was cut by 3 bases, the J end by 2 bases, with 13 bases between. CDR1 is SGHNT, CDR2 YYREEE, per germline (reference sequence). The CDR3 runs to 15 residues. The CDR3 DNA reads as TGTGCCAGCAGCTCCCGGTGGGGTCACACAGATACGCAGTATTTT. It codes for CASSSRWGHTDTQYF.

CDR3 in DNA: TGTGCCAGCAGCTTAGTCTTTGCGGGAGGGCTAAACGAGCAGTACTTC. It translates to CASSLVFAGGLNEQYF. The V gene is TRBV7-2, the J gene TRBJ2-7; the match to TRBD2 covers 9 bases. This CDR3 is 16 amino acids long. The J segment lost 5 bases and the V segment lost 1 base, leaving 9 bases of the junction unmatched. CDR1 SGHTA and CDR2 FQGNSA come from the germline V gene.

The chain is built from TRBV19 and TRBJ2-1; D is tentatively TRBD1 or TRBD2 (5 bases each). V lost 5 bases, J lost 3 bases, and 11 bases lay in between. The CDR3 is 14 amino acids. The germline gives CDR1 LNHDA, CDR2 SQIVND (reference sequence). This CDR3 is CASSAGTIYNEQFF. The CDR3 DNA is TGTGCCAGTAGTGCCGGGACCATCTACAATGAGCAGTTCTTC.

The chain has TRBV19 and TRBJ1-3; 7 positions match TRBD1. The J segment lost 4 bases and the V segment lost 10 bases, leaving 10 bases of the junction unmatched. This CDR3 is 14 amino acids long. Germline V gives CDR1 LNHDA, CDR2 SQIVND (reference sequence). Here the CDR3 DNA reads TGTGCCACCCAGGTACAGGGGCAAGGAAACACCATATATTTT. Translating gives CATQVQGQGNTIYF.

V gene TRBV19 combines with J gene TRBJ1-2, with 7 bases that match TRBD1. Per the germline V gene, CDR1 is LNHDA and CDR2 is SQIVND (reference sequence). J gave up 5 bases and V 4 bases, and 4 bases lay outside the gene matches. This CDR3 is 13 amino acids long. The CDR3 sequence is CASSTDREYGYTF. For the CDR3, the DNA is TGTGCCAGTAGTACCGACAGGGAGTATGGCTACACCTTC.

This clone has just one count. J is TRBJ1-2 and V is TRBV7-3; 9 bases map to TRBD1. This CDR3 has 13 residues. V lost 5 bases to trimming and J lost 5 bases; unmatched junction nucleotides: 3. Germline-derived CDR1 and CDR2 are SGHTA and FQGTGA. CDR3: CASSPDRGYGYTF. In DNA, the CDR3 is TGTGCCAGCAGCCCGGACAGGGGATATGGCTACACCTTC.

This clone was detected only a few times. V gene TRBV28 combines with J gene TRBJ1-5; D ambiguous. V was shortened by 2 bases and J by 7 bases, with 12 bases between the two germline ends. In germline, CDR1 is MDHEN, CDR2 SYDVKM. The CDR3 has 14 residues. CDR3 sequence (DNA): TGTGCCAGCAGTTTAACCCCACCTCTCCAGCCCCAGCATTTT. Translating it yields CASSLTPPLQPQHF.

The CDR3 region is CASSPGLAGAAYF. CDR3 in DNA: TGTGCCAGCAGCCCAGGACTAGCGGGAGCCGCGTACTTC. The V gene is TRBV14, the J gene TRBJ2-7; 13 nucleotides line up with TRBD2. The CDR3 is 13 residues long. CDR1 is SGHDN and CDR2 is FVKESK in the germline V gene. V shed 4 bases, J shed 12 bases, and the junction held 6 bases outside the gene matches.